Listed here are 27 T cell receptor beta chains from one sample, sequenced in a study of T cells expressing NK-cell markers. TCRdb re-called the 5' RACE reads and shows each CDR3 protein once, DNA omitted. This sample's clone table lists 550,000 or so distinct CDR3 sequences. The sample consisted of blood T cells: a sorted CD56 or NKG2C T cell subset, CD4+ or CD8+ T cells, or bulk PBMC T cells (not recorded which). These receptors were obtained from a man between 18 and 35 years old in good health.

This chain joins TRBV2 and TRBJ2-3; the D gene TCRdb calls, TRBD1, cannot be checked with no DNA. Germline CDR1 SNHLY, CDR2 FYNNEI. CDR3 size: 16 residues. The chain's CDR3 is CASSEGRRGAADTQYF.

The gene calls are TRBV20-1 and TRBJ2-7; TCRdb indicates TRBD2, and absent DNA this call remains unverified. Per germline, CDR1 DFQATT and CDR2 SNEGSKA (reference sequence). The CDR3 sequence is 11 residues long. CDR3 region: CSGRVGHEQYF.

The CDR3: CASSDGTSPSDTQYF. The V and J genes are TRBV11-2 and TRBJ2-3; as DNA is missing, the TRBD2 call by TCRdb cannot be tested. The CDR3 is 15 amino acids. CDR1 is SGHAT, CDR2 FQNNGV, per germline.

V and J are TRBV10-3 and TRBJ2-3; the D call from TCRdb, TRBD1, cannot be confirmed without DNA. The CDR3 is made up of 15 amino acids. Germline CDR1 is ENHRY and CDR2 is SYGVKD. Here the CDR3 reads CAISWTGTSTDTQYF.

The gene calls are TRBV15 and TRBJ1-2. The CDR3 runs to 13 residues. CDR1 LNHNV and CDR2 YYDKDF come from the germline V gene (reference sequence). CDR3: CATSRDRLYGYTF.

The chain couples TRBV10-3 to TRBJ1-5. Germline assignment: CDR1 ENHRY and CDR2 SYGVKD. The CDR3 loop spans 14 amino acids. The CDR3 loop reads CAIGSRTSNQPQHF.

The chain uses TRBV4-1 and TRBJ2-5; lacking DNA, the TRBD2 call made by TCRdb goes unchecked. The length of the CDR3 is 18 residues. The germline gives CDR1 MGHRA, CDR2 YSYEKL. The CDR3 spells CASSQEIFERGIQETQYF.

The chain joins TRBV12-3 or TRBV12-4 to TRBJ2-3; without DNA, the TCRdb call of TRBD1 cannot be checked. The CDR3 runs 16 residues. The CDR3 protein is CASSPHRGSGADTQYF.

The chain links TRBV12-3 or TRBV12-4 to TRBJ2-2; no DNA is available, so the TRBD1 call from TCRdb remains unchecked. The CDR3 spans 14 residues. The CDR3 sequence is CASSQTGGTGELFF.

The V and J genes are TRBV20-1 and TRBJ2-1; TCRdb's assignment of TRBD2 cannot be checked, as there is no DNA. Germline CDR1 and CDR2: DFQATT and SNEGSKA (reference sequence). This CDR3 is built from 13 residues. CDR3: CSASPGLPWEQFF.

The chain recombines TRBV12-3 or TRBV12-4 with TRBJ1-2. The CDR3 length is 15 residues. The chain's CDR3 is CASSSIGQGHYGYTF.

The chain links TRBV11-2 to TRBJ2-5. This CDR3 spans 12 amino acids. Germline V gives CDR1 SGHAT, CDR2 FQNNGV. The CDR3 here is CASSLDPEREYF.

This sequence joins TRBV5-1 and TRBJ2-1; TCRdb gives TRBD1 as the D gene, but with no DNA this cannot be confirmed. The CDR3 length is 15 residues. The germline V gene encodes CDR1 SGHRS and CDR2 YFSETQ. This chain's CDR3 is CASSLGTGVGDEQFF.

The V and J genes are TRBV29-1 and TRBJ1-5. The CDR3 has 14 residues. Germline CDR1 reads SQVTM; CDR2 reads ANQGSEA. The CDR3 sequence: CSVSPAGVNQPQHF. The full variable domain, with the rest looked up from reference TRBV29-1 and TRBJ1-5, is SAVISQKPSRDICQRGTSLTIQCQVDSQVTMMFWYRQQPGQSLTLIATANQGSEATYESGFVIDKFPISRPNLTFSTLTVSNMSPEDSSIYLCSVSPAGVNQPQHFGDGTRLSIL.

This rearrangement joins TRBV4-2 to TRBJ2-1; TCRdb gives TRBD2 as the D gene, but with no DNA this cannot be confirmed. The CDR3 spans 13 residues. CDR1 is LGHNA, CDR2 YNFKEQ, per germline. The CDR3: CASSQARFDEQFF.

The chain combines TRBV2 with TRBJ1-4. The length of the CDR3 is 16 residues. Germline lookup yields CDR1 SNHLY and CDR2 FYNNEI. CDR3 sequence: CASSEEALPSNEKLFF.

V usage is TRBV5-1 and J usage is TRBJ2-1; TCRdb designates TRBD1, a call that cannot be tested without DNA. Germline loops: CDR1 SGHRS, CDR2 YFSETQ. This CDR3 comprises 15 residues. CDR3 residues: CASSPGSPNGDEQFF. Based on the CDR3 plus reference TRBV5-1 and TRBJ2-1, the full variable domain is KAGVTQTPRYLIKTRGQQVTLSCSPISGHRSVSWYQQTPGQGLQFLFEYFSETQRNKGNFPGRFSGRQFSNSRSEMNVSTLELGDSALYLCASSPGSPNGDEQFFGPGTRLTVL.

CDR3 sequence: CAITGQNTEAFF. This rearrangement joins TRBV10-3 to TRBJ1-1; TCRdb proposes TRBD1, but this gene call is untestable without DNA. This CDR3 spans 12 amino acids. Germline assignment: CDR1 ENHRY and CDR2 SYGVKD.

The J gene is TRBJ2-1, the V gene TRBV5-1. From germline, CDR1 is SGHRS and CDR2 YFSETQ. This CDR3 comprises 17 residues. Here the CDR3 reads CASSLSKSLTYYNEQFF.

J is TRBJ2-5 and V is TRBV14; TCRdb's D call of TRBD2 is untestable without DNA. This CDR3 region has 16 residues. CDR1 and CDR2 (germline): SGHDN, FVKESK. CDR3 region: CASSQELRHYGETQYF.

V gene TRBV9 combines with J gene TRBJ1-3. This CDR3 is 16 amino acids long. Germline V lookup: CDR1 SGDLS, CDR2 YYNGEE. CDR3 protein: CASSVSGPTSGNTIYF. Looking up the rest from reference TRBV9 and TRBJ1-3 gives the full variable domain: DSGVTQTPKHLITATGQRVTLRCSPRSGDLSVYWYQQSLDQGLQFLIQYYNGEERAKGNILERFSAQQFPDLHSELNLSSLELGDSALYFCASSVSGPTSGNTIYFGEGSWLTVV.

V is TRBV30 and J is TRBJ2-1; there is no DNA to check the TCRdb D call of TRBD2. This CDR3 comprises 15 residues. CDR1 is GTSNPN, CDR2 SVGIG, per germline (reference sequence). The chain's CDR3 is CARTRRGGSLGEQFF. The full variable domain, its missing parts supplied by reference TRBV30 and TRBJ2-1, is SQTIHQWPATLVQPVGSPLSLECTVEGTSNPNLYWYRQAAGRGLQLLFYSVGIGQISSEVPQNLSASRPQDRQFILSSKKLLLSDSGFYLCARTRRGGSLGEQFFGPGTRLTVL.

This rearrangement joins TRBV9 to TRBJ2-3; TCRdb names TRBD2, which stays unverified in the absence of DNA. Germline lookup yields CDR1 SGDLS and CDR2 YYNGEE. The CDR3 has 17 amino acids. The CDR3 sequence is CASTPRGSGLNTDTQYF.

The chain's CDR3 is CSVGTTLNTGELFF. This chain uses TRBV29-1 with TRBJ2-2. Germline CDR1 SQVTM, CDR2 ANQGSEA. This CDR3 region has 14 residues.

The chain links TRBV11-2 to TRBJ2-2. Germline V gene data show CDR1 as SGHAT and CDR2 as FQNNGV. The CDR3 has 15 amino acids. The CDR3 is CASSLANLNTGELFF.

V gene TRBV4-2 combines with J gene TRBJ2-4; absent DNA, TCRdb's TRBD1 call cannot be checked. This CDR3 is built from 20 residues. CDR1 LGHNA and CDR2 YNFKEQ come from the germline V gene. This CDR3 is CASSQERARAAQRAKNIQYF.

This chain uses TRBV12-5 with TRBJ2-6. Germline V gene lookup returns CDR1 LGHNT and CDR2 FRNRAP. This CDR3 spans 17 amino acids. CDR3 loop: CASGPPVLGSGANVLTF.